This T cell receptor beta chain was documented in a study of cytomegalovirus exposure and HLA in healthy donors. The study's findings and limits: A later analysis reported that several of the most significant clusters appeared to be linked to common viral pathogens, among them Epstein-Barr virus. Among immune exposure information, only CMV serostatus was available. The study flagged some 180 TCR beta chains as cytomegalovirus-associated. It has been reported that TCR beta sequences accurately predicted the HLA-A and HLA-B alleles of most subjects.

The germline V gene has CDR1 SQVTM and CDR2 ANQGSEA. The trim removed 5 bases at V and 3 bases at J, leaving 6 bases unmatched. The CDR3 covers 13 residues. Only a few counts were recorded for this clone. Its antigen remains unknown. Primers: 60 Vbeta forward and 13 Jbeta reverse. Sequenced by immunoSEQ multiplex PCR; TCRdb stores in-frame clones only, minus some. This sample yields some 110,000 clones, of which around 75% are seen a single time; around 0.95% belongs to the top ten. This TCR derives from a woman aged 25-40 years in good health and CMV-seronegative. The chain uses TRBV29-1 and TRBJ1-1; 7 bases map to TRBD1. The sequenced material came from PBMCs. The CDR3 region has the DNA TGCAGCGTTCGACCCCAGGGGGACACTGAAGCTTTCTTT. This translates into CSVRPQGDTEAFF.